This entry lists 5 T cell receptor beta chains sequenced from one sample in a study. TCRdb re-called the 5' RACE reads with MiXCR, one entry per CDR3 protein. The table includes approximately 58,000 distinct CDR3 sequences, less than 30% detected once. Cells sorted as Tregs were CD4+, CD25+ and CD127-/low. Sequenced sample: tumor-infiltrating Tregs sorted from the breast tumor. The receptor source for this set is a female donor with breast cancer.

The chain links TRBV18 to TRBJ2-7, with D perhaps matching TRBD1 or TRBD2 (5 bases each). This CDR3 spans 13 amino acids. V was trimmed by 5 bases and J by 5 bases, leaving 13 bases between them. The germline V gene has CDR1 KGHSH and CDR2 LQKENI. The CDR3 DNA sequence: TGTGCCAGCTCAGGGGTCGGGACCCACGAGCAGTACTTC. It specifies CASSGVGTHEQYF.

This clonotype was recorded a few times. This chain connects TRBV7-9 to TRBJ2-5, with TRBD2 identical over 14 bases. Germline CDR1 is SEHNR and CDR2 is FQNEAQ (reference sequence). V was clipped by 5 bases and J by 0 bases; unmatched bases: 8. The CDR3 totals 18 residues. The CDR3 DNA follows: TGTGCCAGCAGCCCGTGGACTAGCGGGAGGACCTACCAAGAGACCCAGTACTTC. Translated: CASSPWTSGRTYQETQYF. The complete variable domain, with remaining parts taken from reference TRBV7-9 and TRBJ2-5, reads DTGVSQNPRHKITKRGQNVTFRCDPISEHNRLYWYRQTLGQGPEFLTYFQNEAQLEKSRLLSDRFSAERPKGSFSTLEIQRTEQGDSAMYLCASSPWTSGRTYQETQYFGPGTRLLVL.

This clonotype was counted only a few times. V and J are TRBV5-1 and TRBJ1-4, with no clear D. The CDR3 has 15 residues. Between the trimmed V and J ends, which lost 0 bases and 0 bases, there was a span of 6 bases. From germline, CDR1 is SGHRS and CDR2 YFSETQ. The CDR3 nucleotides are TGCGCCAGCAGCTTGGACCGAGCAACTAATGAAAAACTGTTTTTT. Protein product: CASSLDRATNEKLFF.

The V gene is TRBV30, the J gene TRBJ1-2; 12 nucleotides agree with TRBD1. V trimming: 8 bases; J trimming: 2 bases; junction bases outside the gene matches: 3. From germline, CDR1 is GTSNPN and CDR2 SVGIG (reference sequence). CDR3 length equals 13 residues. CDR3 DNA: TGTGCCGGGACAGGGGGCCCCAACTATGGCTACACCTTC. This encodes CAGTGGPNYGYTF.

V and J are TRBV5-1 and TRBJ2-7; 9 bases align to TRBD1. V was pared by 4 bases and J by 5 bases, with 10 bases of the junction left unmatched. This CDR3 is 15 amino acids long. The V gene's germline CDR1 is SGHRS and CDR2 YFSETQ. The CDR3 protein is CASSSQGDRVDEQYF. The CDR3 DNA reads as TGCGCCAGCAGCAGCCAGGGGGACAGGGTGGACGAGCAGTACTTC.